Sequencing of this TCR beta chain was carried out in a study of shared clonotypes between healthy human individuals. Study-level information: Each donor's CD4 naive and CD4 memory cells filled three plates apiece, CD8 naive two, and CD8 memory one.

Deep was the level used in running the assay. Produced via immunoSEQ multiplex PCR; TCRdb's table is partial and in-frame only. The data contain more than 2,000,000 clones, approximately 95% of them singletons. The split of CD4+ cells yielded CD45RA+ naive and CD45RA-negative memory subsets. Germline values: CDR1 MNHNY, CDR2 SVGAGI (reference sequence). The CDR3 has 11 residues. Trimming removed 7 bases from V and 5 bases from J, with 9 bases in between. The TCR sequence derives from a man aged 18 to 29 in good health. Some clones in this sample may be carry-over from other donors' samples. Sequencing input: naive CD4+ T cells from PBMCs. Subset meaning: CD45RA+ positively selected. V and J are TRBV6-6 and TRBJ2-7; unclear D gene. The CDR3 here is CASTTRDEQYF. The DNA for the CDR3 is TGTGCCAGCACGACACGCGACGAGCAGTACTTC.